The 5 T cell receptor beta chains reported below all come from one sample, sequenced in a study of blood T cell repertoires in COVID-19 (dated by TCRdb to 2019 to 2021). The library was produced with the immunoSEQ multiplex PCR assay. The table was pulled from immuneACCESS by TCRdb, which kept in-frame rearrangements only. Such tables lose some clones; where checked, under half of the loss comes from unresolved V genes, and the rest has no known cause. This sample has about 460,000 clones in its table, and less than 90% of those were observed once. Of the sample, around 7.9% falls within the top ten clones. The sample consisted of PBMCs or T cells enriched from blood (not recorded which). The receptors were sampled from an older woman who had recovered from COVID-19.

This sequence joins TRBV3-1 (or the pseudogene TRBV3-2) and TRBJ1-1, with 8 bases that match TRBD1. CDR3 length: 14 amino acids. V was clipped by 3 bases and J by 8 bases; unmatched bases: 8. Germline V gives CDR1 LGHDT, CDR2 YNNKEL (reference sequence). CDR3 region: CASSQGTGGVEAFF. CDR3 in DNA: TGTGCCAGCAGCCAGGGGACAGGTGGGGTGGAAGCTTTCTTT.

The rearrangement uses TRBV11-2 and TRBJ2-1; no definite D call. The germline gives CDR1 SGHAT, CDR2 FQNNGV. V dropped 0 bases and J dropped 6 bases, with 6 bases sitting between them. The CDR3 length is 13 residues. The CDR3 coding sequence is TGTGCCAGCAGCTTAGATCGAGGCAATGAGCAGTTCTTC. Protein: CASSLDRGNEQFF.

The CDR3 is CAISEKGLGEQYF. The CDR3 nucleotides are TGTGCCATCAGTGAGAAGGGGTTAGGCGAGCAGTACTTC. V gene TRBV10-3 combines with J gene TRBJ2-7, with D perhaps matching TRBD1 (5 bases). The CDR3 runs 13 residues. Germline V gene data show CDR1 as ENHRY and CDR2 as SYGVKD. V lost 2 bases to trimming and J lost 6 bases, with 11 bases between them.

This sequence joins TRBV5-1 and TRBJ2-3; 8 positions match TRBD2. Germline trimming cut 1 base from V and 2 bases from J; bases unmatched to any gene: 12. Germline V gene lookup returns CDR1 SGHRS and CDR2 YFSETQ. This CDR3 contains 18 residues. The CDR3 protein is CASSLRSGGPFTTDTQYF. CDR3 DNA: TGCGCCAGCAGCTTGCGAAGCGGGGGACCCTTTACCACAGATACGCAGTATTTT.

V is TRBV6-5 and J is TRBJ1-1, with 7 nucleotides matching TRBD1. The germline V gene has CDR1 MNHEY and CDR2 SVGAGI. The junction had 2 bases not matched to a gene; V was cut back by 4 bases and J by 6 bases. This CDR3 is 12 amino acids long. CDR3 nucleotide sequence: TGTGCCAGCAGTTCCGACAGGGCTGAAGCTTTCTTT. Encoded protein: CASSSDRAEAFF.